This is a list of T cell receptor beta chains from one sample in a study of T cell repertoires in cytomegalovirus infection. Using its own MiXCR run on the reads, TCRdb lists one record per CDR3 protein. The repertoire holds around 770,000 distinct CDR3 sequences, with around 29% as singletons. What these receptors recognize is not known. The source was cultured CD8+ T cells from PBMCs, collected from culture after CMV antigen stimulation. Receptors originate from a human donor in good health (CMV status not recorded). Some clones in this sample may be carry-over from other donors' samples. CDR3s include the opening cysteine and the closing phenylalanine or tryptophan. Each record gives: V gene, clone size, D gene, J gene, CDR3 DNA, CDR3 protein. The D gene is left open where the match is weak. Clone size, where shown, is once, few, many, or a class for clones that have expanded.

TRBV6-1,-,-,TRBJ1-3,TGTGCCAGCAGTGAAGATAGGGTCCCCTCTGGAAACACCATATATTTT,CASSEDRVPSGNTIYF
TRBV12-3/TRBV12-4,few,-,TRBJ1-6,TGTGCCAGCAGTTTAGCGGGTGCCTATAATTCACCCCTCCACTTT,CASSLAGAYNSPLHF
TRBV7-3,-,-,TRBJ1-1,TGTGCCAGCAGCTTAGGGGTTTATCCCGATGAAGCTTTCTTT,CASSLGVYPDEAFF
TRBV13,-,TRBD1,TRBJ1-4,TGTGCCAGCAGCTTACGACAGGGAGTAGAAGAAAAACTGTTTTTT,CASSLRQGVEEKLFF
TRBV29-1,-,TRBD2,TRBJ2-2,TGCAGCGTTGTCGGCGGGGGGGACACCGGGGAGCTGTTTTTT,CSVVGGGDTGELFF
TRBV7-6,many,-,TRBJ1-6,TGTGCCAGCAGCTTAAGTTGGGGCTCCAATTCACCCCTCCACTTT,CASSLSWGSNSPLHF
TRBV6-6,-,-,TRBJ1-2,TGTGCCAGCAGGGAGATGGACTACTATGGCTACACCTTC,CASREMDYYGYTF
TRBV4-1,few,-,TRBJ2-1,TGCGCCAGCAGCCAGAGGGAGGAGGAGCAGTTCTTC,CASSQREEEQFF
TRBV7-3,-,TRBD2,TRBJ2-3,TGTGCCAGCAGCTCGGGAGGGGGGCTGTTAGATACGCAGTATTTT,CASSSGGGLLDTQYF
TRBV10-3,-,TRBD2,TRBJ2-7,TGTGCCATCAGTGAGAGGGTAGCGGGGATCTACGAGCAGTACTTC,CAISERVAGIYEQYF
TRBV27,-,TRBD1,TRBJ2-5,TGTGCCAGCAGTCCGCTGGACAGGGGAGTTGAGACCCAGTACTTC,CASSPLDRGVETQYF
TRBV2,-,-,TRBJ2-7,TGTGCCAGCAGTGACAGGAGGCAGGGACGGGGCTACGAGCAGTACTTC,CASSDRRQGRGYEQYF
TRBV7-9,-,TRBD1,TRBJ2-4,TGTGCCAGCAGCGTGTTGACAGGGTCCAAAAACATTCAGTACTTC,CASSVLTGSKNIQYF
TRBV4-3,few,-,TRBJ1-5,TGCGCCAGCAGCCATGAAGATTCTAGAAATCAGCCCCAGCATTTT,CASSHEDSRNQPQHF
TRBV19,-,TRBD2,TRBJ2-1,TGTGCCAGTAGTATAATAGCGGGGGGCTACAATAAGCAGTTCTTC,CASSIIAGGYNKQFF
TRBV12-3/TRBV12-4,many,-,TRBJ1-1,TGTGCCAGCAGGCAGGGAAGCGCTGAAGCTTTCTTT,CASRQGSAEAFF
TRBV28,-,TRBD1,TRBJ1-4,TGTGCCAGCAGTCTCCGACAGGGTTGGGAAAAACTGTTTTTT,CASSLRQGWEKLFF